The 8 T cell receptor beta chains below all came from one sample that was sequenced in a study of type 1 and type 2 diabetes patients. The PCR template was genomic DNA. A primer set of 30 forward and 13 reverse primers amplified the CDR3. TCRdb reanalysed the multiplex PCR reads using MiXCR and keeps one entry per CDR3 protein. This repertoire shows under 300,000 distinct CDR3 sequences, around 47% found once; its top ten account for roughly 13%. Sample: peripheral blood mononuclear cells (PBMCs). The source of these receptors is a man aged 18 to 30 with type 2 diabetes.

This clonotype was observed many times. The chain carries TRBV14 and TRBJ2-7, with a possible D match to TRBD2 (5 bases). CDR1 and CDR2 (germline): SGHDN, FVKESK. Trimming stripped 0 bases from V and 3 bases from J, with 12 bases between. This CDR3 spans 15 amino acids. The CDR3 protein is CASSQDSGFGYEQYF. The DNA of the CDR3 is TGTGCCAGCAGCCAAGACTCGGGGTTCGGCTACGAGCAGTACTTC.

This rearrangement joins TRBV28 to TRBJ2-7, with D possibly TRBD1 on 5 matching bases. The germline V gene has CDR1 MDHEN and CDR2 SYDVKM. Between the trimmed V and J ends, which lost 4 bases and 3 bases, there was a span of 13 bases. The CDR3 contains 14 residues. For the CDR3, the DNA is TGTGCCAGCAGTTCCTCGGTGGACAACTACGAGCAGTACTTC. This encodes CASSSSVDNYEQYF.

This rearrangement joins TRBV28 to TRBJ2-1, with no clear D. This CDR3 has 13 residues. Trimming stripped 3 bases from V and 8 bases from J, with 11 bases between. Germline assignment: CDR1 MDHEN and CDR2 SYDVKM. CDR3 coding DNA: TGTGCCAGCAGTTTTGGATTAGCTTATGAGCAGTTCTTC. As protein: CASSFGLAYEQFF. The whole variable domain, filled in from reference TRBV28 and TRBJ2-1, reads DVKVTQSSRYLVKRTGEKVFLECVQDMDHENMFWYRQDPGLGLRLIYFSYDVKMKEKGDIPEGYSVSREKKERFSLILESASTNQTSMYLCASSFGLAYEQFFGPGTRLTVL.

For this clonotype: One end of the junction varies from germline; a read error may be responsible. The genes are TRBV7-3 and TRBJ1-5, with D unclear. Germline V gives CDR1 SGHTA, CDR2 FQGTGA. The CDR3 covers 15 residues. Written as DNA, the CDR3 is TGCGCCAGCAGCCAAGATGGGGAAGGAAGTCAGCCCCAGCATTTT. Translation gives CASSQDGEGSQPQHF.

The chain uses TRBV12-3 or TRBV12-4 and TRBJ2-7; TRBD2 matches 7 bases. The CDR3 consists of 14 residues. The junction had 10 bases not matched to a gene; V was cut back by 6 bases and J by 5 bases. CDR3 sequence reads: CASSLRGVGDEQYF. Written as DNA, the CDR3 is TGTGCCAGCAGCTTACGGGGGGTAGGGGACGAGCAGTACTTC.

The chain joins TRBV7-8 to TRBJ1-2; TRBD1 matches 7 bases. This CDR3 comprises 19 residues. The junction had 21 bases not matched to a gene; V was cut back by 4 bases and J by 4 bases. Germline CDR1 is SGHVS and CDR2 is FQNEAQ. The CDR3 nucleotides are TGTGCCAGCAGCTCGCGGCAAAAAGAACAGGGGACCCCCTTCTATGGCTACACCTTC. This encodes CASSSRQKEQGTPFYGYTF.

This clonotype was counted between two and nine times. The CDR3 loop is CASSPNPAGNYNEQFF. The CDR3 DNA reads TGTGCCAGCAGTCCAAACCCAGCGGGGAACTACAATGAGCAGTTCTTC. The chain links TRBV6-5 to TRBJ2-1; 7 nucleotides agree with TRBD2. With 5 bases clipped from V and 3 bases from J, the junction kept 10 bases outside the gene matches. The germline V gene has CDR1 MNHEY and CDR2 SVGAGI. This CDR3 comprises 16 residues.

This clonotype was seen a few times. The chain carries TRBV20-1 and TRBJ2-5; 7 nucleotides agree with TRBD2. Germline lookup yields CDR1 DFQATT and CDR2 SNEGSKA (reference sequence). The V segment lost 0 bases and the J segment 5 bases; nucleotides outside the gene matches: 6. CDR3 length equals 14 residues. The CDR3 sequence: CSARDGAGRETQYF. CDR3 in DNA: TGCAGTGCTAGAGACGGAGCGGGGAGGGAGACCCAGTACTTC.